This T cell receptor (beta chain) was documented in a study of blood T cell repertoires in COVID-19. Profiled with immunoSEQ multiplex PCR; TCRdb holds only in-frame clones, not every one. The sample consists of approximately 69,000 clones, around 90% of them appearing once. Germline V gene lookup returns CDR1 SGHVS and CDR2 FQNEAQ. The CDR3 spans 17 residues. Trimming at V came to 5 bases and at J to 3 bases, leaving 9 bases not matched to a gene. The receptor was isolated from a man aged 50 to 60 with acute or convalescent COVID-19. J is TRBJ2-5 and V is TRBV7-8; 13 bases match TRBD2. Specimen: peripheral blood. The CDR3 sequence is CASSHPRTSGGKETQYF. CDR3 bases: TGTGCCAGCAGCCACCCCAGGACTAGCGGGGGTAAAGAGACCCAGTACTTC.